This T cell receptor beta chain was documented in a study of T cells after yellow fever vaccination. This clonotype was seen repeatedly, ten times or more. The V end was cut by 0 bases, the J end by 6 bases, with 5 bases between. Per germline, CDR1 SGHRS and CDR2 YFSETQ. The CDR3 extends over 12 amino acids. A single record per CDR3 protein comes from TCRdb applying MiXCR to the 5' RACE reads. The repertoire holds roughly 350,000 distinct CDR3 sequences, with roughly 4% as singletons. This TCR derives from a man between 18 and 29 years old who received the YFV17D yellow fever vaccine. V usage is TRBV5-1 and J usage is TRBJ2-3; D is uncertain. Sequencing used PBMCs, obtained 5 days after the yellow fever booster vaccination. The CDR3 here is CASSLASDTQYF. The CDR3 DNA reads TGCGCCAGCAGCTTGGCGTCTGATACGCAGTATTTT.